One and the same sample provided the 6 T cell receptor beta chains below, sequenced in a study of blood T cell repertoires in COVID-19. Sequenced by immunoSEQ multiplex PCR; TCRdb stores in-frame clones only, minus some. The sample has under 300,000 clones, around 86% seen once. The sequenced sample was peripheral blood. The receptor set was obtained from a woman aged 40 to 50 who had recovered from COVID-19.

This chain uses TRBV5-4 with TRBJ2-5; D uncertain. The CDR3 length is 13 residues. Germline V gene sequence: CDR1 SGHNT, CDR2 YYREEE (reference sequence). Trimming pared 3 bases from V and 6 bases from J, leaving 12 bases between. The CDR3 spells CASSSNLEKTQYF. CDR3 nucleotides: TGTGCCAGCAGCTCCAACCTTGAGAAGACCCAGTACTTC. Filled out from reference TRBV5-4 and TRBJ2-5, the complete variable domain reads ETGVTQSPTHLIKTRGQQVTLRCSSQSGHNTVSWYQQALGQGPQFIFQYYREEENGRGNFPPRFSGLQFPNYSSELNVNALELDDSALYLCASSSNLEKTQYFGPGTRLLVL.

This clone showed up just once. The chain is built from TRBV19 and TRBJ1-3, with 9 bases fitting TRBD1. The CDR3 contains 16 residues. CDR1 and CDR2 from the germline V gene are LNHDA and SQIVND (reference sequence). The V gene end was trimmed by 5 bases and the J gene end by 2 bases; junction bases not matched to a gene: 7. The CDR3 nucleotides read TGTGCCAGTAGTCTCCCCGGGACAGGGCCTGGAAACACCATATATTTT. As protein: CASSLPGTGPGNTIYF.

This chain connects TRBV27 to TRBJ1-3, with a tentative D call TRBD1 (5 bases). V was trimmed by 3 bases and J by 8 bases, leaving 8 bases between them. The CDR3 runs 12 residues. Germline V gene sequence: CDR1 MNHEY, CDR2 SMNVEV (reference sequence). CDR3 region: CASSFAGYTIYF. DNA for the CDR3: TGTGCCAGCAGTTTTGCAGGGTACACCATATATTTT.

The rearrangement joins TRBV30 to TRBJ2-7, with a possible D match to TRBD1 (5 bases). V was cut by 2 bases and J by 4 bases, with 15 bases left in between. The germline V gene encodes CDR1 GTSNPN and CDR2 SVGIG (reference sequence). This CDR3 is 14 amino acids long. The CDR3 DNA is TGTGCCTGGAGTAGTGGGGCCCGACCATACGAGCAGTACTTC. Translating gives CAWSSGARPYEQYF.

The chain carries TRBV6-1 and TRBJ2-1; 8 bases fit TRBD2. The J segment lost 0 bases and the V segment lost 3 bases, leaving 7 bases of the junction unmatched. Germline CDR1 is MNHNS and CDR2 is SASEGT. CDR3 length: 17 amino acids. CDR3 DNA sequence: TGTGCCAGCAGTGAGCCAACTAGCGGTAGCTCCTACAATGAGCAGTTCTTC. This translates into CASSEPTSGSSYNEQFF.

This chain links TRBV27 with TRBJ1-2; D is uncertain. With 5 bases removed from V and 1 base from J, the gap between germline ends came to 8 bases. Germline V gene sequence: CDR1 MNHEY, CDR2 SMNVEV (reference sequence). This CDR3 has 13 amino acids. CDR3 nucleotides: TGTGCCAGCAGTACACACATTAACTATGGCTACACCTTC. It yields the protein CASSTHINYGYTF.